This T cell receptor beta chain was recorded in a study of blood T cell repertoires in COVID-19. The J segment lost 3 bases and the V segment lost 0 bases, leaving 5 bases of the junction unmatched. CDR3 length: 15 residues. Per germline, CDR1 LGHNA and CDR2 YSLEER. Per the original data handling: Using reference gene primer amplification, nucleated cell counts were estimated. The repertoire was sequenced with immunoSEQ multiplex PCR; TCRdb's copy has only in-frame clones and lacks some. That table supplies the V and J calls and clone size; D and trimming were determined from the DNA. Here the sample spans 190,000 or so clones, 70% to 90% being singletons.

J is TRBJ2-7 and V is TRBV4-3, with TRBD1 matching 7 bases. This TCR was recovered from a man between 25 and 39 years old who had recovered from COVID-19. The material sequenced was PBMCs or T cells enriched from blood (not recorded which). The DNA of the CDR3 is TGCGCCAGCAGCCAAGATAAGGGGGCGAACTACGAGCAGTACTTC. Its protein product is CASSQDKGANYEQYF.